A single sample gave rise to the 25 T cell receptor beta chains below, sequenced in a study of CD8+ T cells in alopecia areata. Sequencing templates came from extracted RNA that was reverse transcribed into cDNA. The method was immunoSEQ multiplex PCR; TCRdb's version includes in-frame clones alone and lacks a portion of them. The table shows over 150,000 clones, with roughly 63% occurring only once. The material sequenced was CD4+ T cells sorted from blood, taken at week 0. The receptors stem from a human donor with alopecia areata.

V is TRBV30 and J is TRBJ1-1, with D unclear. Germline CDR1 is GTSNPN and CDR2 is SVGIG (reference sequence). The CDR3 loop spans 12 amino acids. Trimming pared 3 bases from V and 7 bases from J, leaving 12 bases between. CDR3 coding DNA: TGTGCCTGGAGCGCCAGAAGGGATGAAGCTTTCTTT. Protein: CAWSARRDEAFF.

This chain connects TRBV27 to TRBJ2-7; D possibly uses TRBD1 or TRBD2 (5 bases each). This CDR3 comprises 13 residues. V lost 5 bases and J lost 4, with 12 bases in between. Germline CDR1 and CDR2: MNHEY and SMNVEV (reference sequence). The CDR3 loop is CASSEGRNYEQYF. DNA for the CDR3: TGTGCCAGCAGTGAGGGACGGAATTACGAGCAGTACTTC.

The sample holds a few counts of this clone. The chain combines TRBV9 with TRBJ2-1; 9 bases fit TRBD2. J lost 5 bases, V lost 0 bases, and 9 bases had no gene match. The CDR3 length is 17 residues. CDR1 and CDR2 from the germline V gene are SGDLS and YYNGEE. The CDR3, as DNA: TGTGCCAGCAGCGTAGCTAGGGGAGAGCGGGGGGACAATGAGCAGTTCTTC. Amino acids: CASSVARGERGDNEQFF.

The chain links TRBV7-9 to TRBJ1-5; D is possibly TRBD1 (5 bases). The CDR3 length is 13 residues. Germline-derived CDR1 and CDR2 are SEHNR and FQNEAQ (reference sequence). V was cut by 3 bases and J by 6 bases, with 9 bases left in between. The CDR3, as DNA: TGTGCCAGCAGCTTCGTGGGGGGTCAGCCCCAGCATTTT. Translation: CASSFVGGQPQHF. Together with reference TRBV7-9 and TRBJ1-5, the CDR3 gives the full variable domain: DTGVSQNPRHKITKRGQNVTFRCDPISEHNRLYWYRQTLGQGPEFLTYFQNEAQLEKSRLLSDRFSAERPKGSFSTLEIQRTEQGDSAMYLCASSFVGGQPQHFGDGTRLSIL.

This clone was detected only a few times. The chain employs TRBV5-4 and TRBJ2-6; a possible D gene is TRBD1 (6 bases). Germline V lookup: CDR1 SGHNT, CDR2 YYREEE (reference sequence). The CDR3 contains 18 residues. Between the trimmed V and J ends, which lost 3 bases and 2 bases, there was a span of 18 bases. The CDR3 bases are TGTGCCAGCAGCTCGAGGTGGCAGGGGCAGGCTGGGGCCAACGTCCTGACTTTC. This gives the protein CASSSRWQGQAGANVLTF.

This chain links TRBV19 with TRBJ2-7; weak D call: TRBD1 (5 bases). The CDR3 length is 14 residues. Trimming pared 5 bases from V and 1 base from J, leaving 12 bases between. Germline V gene sequence: CDR1 LNHDA, CDR2 SQIVND (reference sequence). The DNA of the CDR3 is TGTGCCAGTAGTCCGACAGTTACTTCCTACGAGCAGTACTTC. Encoded protein: CASSPTVTSYEQYF.

The J gene is TRBJ2-3, the V gene TRBV28; 7 nucleotides agree with TRBD1. The CDR3 is 14 amino acids. V lost 4 bases to trimming and J lost 8 bases; unmatched junction nucleotides: 9. Germline CDR1 reads MDHEN; CDR2 reads SYDVKM. CDR3 coding DNA: TGTGCCAGCAGTTCCACAGGTCCAGGGGGTACGCAGTATTTT. It codes for CASSSTGPGGTQYF.

The chain links TRBV29-1 to TRBJ1-1, with 9 bases that match TRBD1. With 7 bases clipped from V and 10 bases from J, the junction kept 10 bases outside the gene matches. The CDR3 is 12 residues long. Germline V gene sequence: CDR1 SQVTM, CDR2 ANQGSEA. CDR3 nucleotides: TGCAGCGCCTATACAGGGGGCAGGGTAGCTTTCTTT. It codes for CSAYTGGRVAFF.

The chain joins TRBV9 to TRBJ2-2; D not certain. The CDR3 contains 13 residues. The V gene's germline CDR1 is SGDLS and CDR2 YYNGEE. Trimming pared 2 bases from V and 5 bases from J, leaving 7 bases between. Written as DNA, the CDR3 is TGTGCCAGCAGCGTGAGTATGACCGGGGAGCTGTTTTTT. This translates into CASSVSMTGELFF.

The J gene is TRBJ2-3, the V gene TRBV29-1; D is unclear. The germline V and J ends were trimmed by 4 bases and 3 bases, with 11 bases remaining between them. The CDR3 has 13 amino acids. Germline V gives CDR1 SQVTM, CDR2 ANQGSEA. The CDR3 reads CSVAPPGTDTQYF. The CDR3 coding sequence is TGCAGCGTTGCCCCCCCAGGAACAGATACGCAGTATTTT.

The table lists this clone with a few counts. The chain uses TRBV30 and TRBJ2-6; 9 bases are shared with TRBD1. CDR1 and CDR2 from the germline V gene are GTSNPN and SVGIG (reference sequence). The V gene end was trimmed by 2 bases and the J gene end by 0 bases; junction bases not matched to a gene: 8. The CDR3 contains 18 residues. CDR3 in amino acids: CAWSPRTGAVSGANVLTF. For the CDR3, the DNA is TGTGCCTGGAGTCCGCGGACAGGGGCCGTCTCTGGGGCCAACGTCCTGACTTTC. The full variable domain, rest sourced from reference TRBV30 and TRBJ2-6, is SQTIHQWPATLVQPVGSPLSLECTVEGTSNPNLYWYRQAAGRGLQLLFYSVGIGQISSEVPQNLSASRPQDRQFILSSKKLLLSDSGFYLCAWSPRTGAVSGANVLTFGAGSRLTVL.

V usage is TRBV28 and J usage is TRBJ1-2; unclear D gene. Trimming shortened V by 3 bases and J by 2 bases, and 7 bases separated the two germline ends. This CDR3 contains 13 residues. The germline gives CDR1 MDHEN, CDR2 SYDVKM. This CDR3 is CASSLGLNYGYTF. DNA for the CDR3: TGTGCCAGCAGTTTGGGTTTGAACTATGGCTACACCTTC.

For the CDR3, the DNA is TGTGCCAGCAGTGAAGGGGCGCGGCGGTACATTCAGTACTTC. It translates to CASSEGARRYIQYF. The chain joins TRBV2 to TRBJ2-4, with no clear D. Germline lookup yields CDR1 SNHLY and CDR2 FYNNEI. The CDR3 is made up of 14 amino acids. Trimming left V 1 base short and J 8 bases short, with 12 bases between.

CDR3: CASSLAFYSTGENTEAFF. CDR3 coding DNA: TGTGCCAGCAGCTTAGCTTTCTACTCCACCGGAGAGAACACTGAAGCTTTCTTT. The chain couples TRBV5-4 to TRBJ1-1, with D unresolved. The CDR3 loop spans 18 amino acids. V lost 2 bases to trimming and J lost 1 base, with 21 bases between them. Germline V lookup: CDR1 SGHNT, CDR2 YYREEE (reference sequence).

The chain links TRBV14 to TRBJ2-7; D gene unclear. The CDR3 is 13 amino acids. Germline CDR1 SGHDN, CDR2 FVKESK. Trimming removed 2 bases from V and 6 bases from J, with 11 bases in between. The CDR3 coding sequence is TGTGCCAGCAGCCAACCTGGGTTTGGCGAGCAGTACTTC. Translation gives CASSQPGFGEQYF.

The chain links TRBV10-3 to TRBJ2-1, with D tentatively TRBD1 (5 bases). CDR3 length equals 13 residues. V was trimmed by 7 bases and J by 5 bases, leaving 12 bases between them. Per the germline V gene, CDR1 is ENHRY and CDR2 is SYGVKD. CDR3 protein: CAITVQGNNEQFF. CDR3 sequence (DNA): TGTGCCATCACCGTCCAGGGAAACAATGAGCAGTTCTTC.

This clone was detected only a few times. The gene calls are TRBV30 and TRBJ2-5, with unresolved D. From germline, CDR1 is GTSNPN and CDR2 SVGIG (reference sequence). CDR3 size: 13 residues. The ends were cut back, 2 bases at V and 4 bases at J, with 11 bases in the middle. The CDR3 here is CAWSSGWGETQYF. In nucleotides, the CDR3 is TGTGCCTGGAGTTCGGGTTGGGGAGAGACCCAGTACTTC.

The V call is TRBV29-1, the J call TRBJ2-3, with TRBD1 identical over 7 bases. The CDR3 is made up of 13 amino acids. The J segment lost 2 bases and the V segment lost 6 bases, leaving 5 bases of the junction unmatched. CDR1 is SQVTM, CDR2 ANQGSEA, per germline. For the CDR3, the DNA is TGCAGCGTGAAGGGACAGTACACAGATACGCAGTATTTT. This codes for CSVKGQYTDTQYF.

This clone was seen a few times. The chain combines TRBV9 with TRBJ1-1; the match to TRBD1 covers 7 bases. Germline values: CDR1 SGDLS, CDR2 YYNGEE. V was pared by 0 bases and J by 1 base, with 0 bases of the junction left unmatched. CDR3 length: 14 residues. The CDR3 sequence is CASSVGQGNTEAFF. The CDR3 DNA reads TGTGCCAGCAGCGTAGGACAGGGGAACACTGAAGCTTTCTTT.

The CDR3, as DNA: TGCAGCGGCCGGGACGGCGGAGAGACCCAGTACTTC. This codes for CSGRDGGETQYF. The chain uses TRBV29-1 and TRBJ2-5; tentatively, D is TRBD1 or TRBD2 (5 bases each). The CDR3 is 12 residues long. Trimming took 7 bases from V and 4 from J, leaving 13 bases between them. Germline V lookup: CDR1 SQVTM, CDR2 ANQGSEA.

The chain joins TRBV5-1 to TRBJ2-7, with 9 bases fitting TRBD1. The ends lost 2 bases at V and 5 bases at J; junction bases unmatched: 8. Germline V gene data show CDR1 as SGHRS and CDR2 as YFSETQ. The CDR3 is made up of 15 amino acids. The CDR3 DNA follows: TGCGCCAGCAGCTTCGGGACAGGGAGTTTGGACGAGCAGTACTTC. It encodes CASSFGTGSLDEQYF.

CDR3 in amino acids: CASSQDPRSEAFF. The CDR3 DNA reads TGCGCCAGCAGCCAAGATCCCCGGTCTGAAGCTTTCTTT. The chain is built from TRBV4-3 and TRBJ1-1; D is unresolved. The V end was cut by 0 bases, the J end by 6 bases, with 8 bases between. CDR1 and CDR2 from the germline V gene are LGHNA and YSLEER. The CDR3 runs 13 residues.

This clone was counted a few times. The rearrangement joins TRBV30 to TRBJ1-1, with D possibly matching TRBD1 (6 bases). Trimming pared 3 bases from V and 10 bases from J, leaving 12 bases between. Germline CDR1 GTSNPN, CDR2 SVGIG (reference sequence). The CDR3 contains 11 residues. The CDR3 protein is CAWSNRDLAFF. The CDR3 DNA sequence: TGTGCCTGGAGCAACAGGGATTTAGCTTTCTTT.

The chain has TRBV5-4 and TRBJ2-7; TRBD2 might be the D (5 bases). This CDR3 spans 15 amino acids. V dropped 4 bases and J dropped 3 bases, with 17 bases sitting between them. Germline V gene data show CDR1 as SGHNT and CDR2 as YYREEE (reference sequence). This CDR3 is CASSGLGLPGYEQYF. Written as DNA, the CDR3 is TGTGCCAGCAGCGGCCTCGGACTGCCAGGCTACGAGCAGTACTTC.

This clone has only a few counts. Other DNA sequences in the sample encode the same CDR3. The rearrangement uses TRBV5-1 and TRBJ2-3, with 12 bases matching TRBD2. V lost 1 base, J lost 6 bases, and 3 bases stayed unmatched. The germline V gene encodes CDR1 SGHRS and CDR2 YFSETQ. The CDR3 has 15 amino acids. This CDR3 is CASSLRGLAGDTQYF. The CDR3 region has the DNA TGCGCCAGCAGCTTGAGAGGACTAGCGGGGGATACGCAGTATTTT.